This TCR beta chain was retrieved from a study of cytomegalovirus exposure and HLA in healthy donors. Germline CDR1 is SQVTM and CDR2 is ANQGSEA. J gave up 1 base and V 7 bases, and 3 bases lay outside the gene matches. The CDR3 sequence is 13 residues long. Primers: 60 Vbeta forward and 13 Jbeta reverse. TCRdb's table, derived via immunoSEQ multiplex PCR, lists solely in-frame clones and lacks some. The sample includes some 80,000 clones, around 76% of them seen just once. The sequence was collected from a man between 35 and 55 years old in good health and CMV-seronegative. The rearrangement links TRBV29-1 to TRBJ2-5, with 10 bases identical to TRBD1. The sample taken for sequencing was PBMCs. The CDR3 DNA reads TGCAGCGCGAGGACAGGGGGCCAAGAGACCCAGTACTTC. Amino acids: CSARTGGQETQYF.